The source of this T cell receptor beta chain is a study of T cells in narcolepsy. Study outcomes and limitations: Healthy controls reportedly lacked the autoreactive clonotypes serially found in patients' blood.

The CDR3 is 14 residues long. Trimming left V 6 bases short and J 8 bases short, with 17 bases between. Germline V gives CDR1 MNHEY, CDR2 SMNVEV (reference sequence). Clones were read by immunoSEQ multiplex PCR, and TCRdb kept only the in-frame ones, dropping some. This table has about 27,000 clones, more than 65% appearing once. As to this clone: Its antigen is as yet unknown.

The chain carries TRBV27 and TRBJ2-4; a possible D gene is TRBD2 (5 bases). The sequenced material came from memory (CD45RA-) CD4+ T cells from blood. This TCR derives from a human donor in good health. The CDR3 is CASRQKPSQDIQYF. The CDR3 nucleotides are TGTGCCAGCAGACAAAAACCTAGCCAGGACATTCAGTACTTC.